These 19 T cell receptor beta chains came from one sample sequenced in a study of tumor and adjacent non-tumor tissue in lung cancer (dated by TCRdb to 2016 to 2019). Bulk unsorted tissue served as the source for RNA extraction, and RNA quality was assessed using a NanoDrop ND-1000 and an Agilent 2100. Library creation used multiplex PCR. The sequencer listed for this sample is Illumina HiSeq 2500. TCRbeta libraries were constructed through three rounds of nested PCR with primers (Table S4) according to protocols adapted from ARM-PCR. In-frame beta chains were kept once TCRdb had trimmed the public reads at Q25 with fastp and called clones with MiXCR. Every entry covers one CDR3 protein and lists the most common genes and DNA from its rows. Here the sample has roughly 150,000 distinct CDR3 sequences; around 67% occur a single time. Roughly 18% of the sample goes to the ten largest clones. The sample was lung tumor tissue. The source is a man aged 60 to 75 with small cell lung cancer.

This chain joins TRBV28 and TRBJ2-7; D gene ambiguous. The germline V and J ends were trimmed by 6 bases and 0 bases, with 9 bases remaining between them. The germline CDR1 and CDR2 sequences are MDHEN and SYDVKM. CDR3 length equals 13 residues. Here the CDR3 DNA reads TGTGCCAGCAGAAACCTCCGCTCCTACGAGCAGTACTTC. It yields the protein CASRNLRSYEQYF.

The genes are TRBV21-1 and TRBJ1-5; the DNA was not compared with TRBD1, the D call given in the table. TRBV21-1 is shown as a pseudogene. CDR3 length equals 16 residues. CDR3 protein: CASSKAQAASNQPQHF. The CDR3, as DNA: TGTGCCAGCAGCAAAGCACAGGCGGCTAGCAATCAGCCCCAGCATTTT.

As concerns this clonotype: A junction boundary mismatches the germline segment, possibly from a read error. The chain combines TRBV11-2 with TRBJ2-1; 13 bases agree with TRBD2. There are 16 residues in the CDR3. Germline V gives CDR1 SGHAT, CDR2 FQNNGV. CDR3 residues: CASNSSGLAGSGEQFF. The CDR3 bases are TGTGCCAGCAACTCCTCGGGACTAGCGGGATCGGGTGAGCAGTTTTTC.

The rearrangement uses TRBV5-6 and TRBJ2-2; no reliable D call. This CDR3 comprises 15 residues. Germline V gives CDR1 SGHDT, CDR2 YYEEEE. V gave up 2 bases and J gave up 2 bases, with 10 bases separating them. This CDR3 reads CASSLWRINTGELFF. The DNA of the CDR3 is TGTGCCAGCAGCTTATGGCGGATAAACACCGGGGAGCTGTTTTTT.

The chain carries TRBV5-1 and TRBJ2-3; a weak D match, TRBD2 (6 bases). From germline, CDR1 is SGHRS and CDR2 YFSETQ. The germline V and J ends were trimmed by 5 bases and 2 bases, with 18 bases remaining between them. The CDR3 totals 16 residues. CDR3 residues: CASRRGGGRTTDTQYF. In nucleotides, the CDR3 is TGCGCCAGCAGGCGGGGAGGTGGGAGGACCACAGATACGCAGTATTTT.

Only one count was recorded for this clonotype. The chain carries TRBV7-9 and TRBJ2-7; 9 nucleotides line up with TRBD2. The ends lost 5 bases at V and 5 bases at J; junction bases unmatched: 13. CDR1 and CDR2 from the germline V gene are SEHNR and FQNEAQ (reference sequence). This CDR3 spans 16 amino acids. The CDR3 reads CASSVDLAGRLDEQYF. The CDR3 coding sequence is TGTGCCAGCAGCGTAGATCTAGCGGGAAGGTTGGACGAGCAGTACTTC.

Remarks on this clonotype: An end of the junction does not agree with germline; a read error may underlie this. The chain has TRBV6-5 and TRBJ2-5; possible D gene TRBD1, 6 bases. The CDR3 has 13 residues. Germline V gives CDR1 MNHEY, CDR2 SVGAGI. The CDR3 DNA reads TGTGCCAGCGGCAGGGGACGGCAAGAGATCCAGTACTTC. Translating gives CASGRGRQEIQYF.

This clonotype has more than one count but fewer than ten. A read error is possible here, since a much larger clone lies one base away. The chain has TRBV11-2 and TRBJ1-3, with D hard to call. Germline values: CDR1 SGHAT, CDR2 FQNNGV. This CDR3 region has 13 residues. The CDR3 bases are TGTGCCATCAGCTTCCGCAGGGGAAACACCATATATTTT. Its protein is CAISFRRGNTIYF. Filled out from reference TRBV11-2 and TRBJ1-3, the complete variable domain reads EAGVAQSPRYKIIEKRQSVAFWCNPISGHATLYWYQQILGQGPKLLIQFQNNGVVDDSQLPKDRFSAERLKGVDSTLKIQPAKLEDSAVYLCAISFRRGNTIYFGEGSWLTVV.

The CDR3 DNA is TGTGCCAGCGGACGGACAGGGGGCGGTGAAAAACTGTTTTTT. It translates to CASGRTGGGEKLFF. This chain connects TRBV28 to TRBJ1-4; 11 bases line up with TRBD1. CDR1 is MDHEN, CDR2 SYDVKM, per germline. The J segment lost 7 bases and the V segment lost 8 bases, leaving 6 bases of the junction unmatched. CDR3 length: 14 residues.

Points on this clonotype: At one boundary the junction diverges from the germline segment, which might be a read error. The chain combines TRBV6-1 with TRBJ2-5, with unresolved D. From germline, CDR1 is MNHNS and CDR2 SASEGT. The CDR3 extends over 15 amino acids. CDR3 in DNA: TGTGTCAGCAGTGAAGTCCTTACGGCTCGGGCTCCCCAGTACTTC. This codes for CVSSEVLTARAPQYF.

CDR3 in DNA: TGCAGTGCTCGACAGGGTGCGAACACCGAGGCGCTGTTTTTT. It translates to CSARQGANTEALFF. The chain combines TRBV20-1 with TRBJ2-2; 7 nucleotides match TRBD1. Germline CDR1 DFQATT, CDR2 SNEGSKA (reference sequence). Trimming took 5 bases from V and 13 from J; bases not matched to a gene: 16. The CDR3 length is 14 residues.

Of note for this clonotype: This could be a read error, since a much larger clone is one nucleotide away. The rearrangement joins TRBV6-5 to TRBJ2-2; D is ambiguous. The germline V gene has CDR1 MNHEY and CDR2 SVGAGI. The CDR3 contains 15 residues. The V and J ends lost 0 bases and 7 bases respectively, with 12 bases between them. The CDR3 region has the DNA TGTGCCAGCAGTTACTCCGGGCTTGGGTTCGGGGAGCTGTTTTTT. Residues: CASSYSGLGFGELFF.

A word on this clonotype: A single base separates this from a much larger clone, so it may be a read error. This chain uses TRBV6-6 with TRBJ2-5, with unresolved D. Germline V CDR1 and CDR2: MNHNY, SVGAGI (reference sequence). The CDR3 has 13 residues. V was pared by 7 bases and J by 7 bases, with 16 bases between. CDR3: CASIPHLFGTQYF. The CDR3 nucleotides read TGTGCCAGCATCCCGCACCTCTTTGGGACCCAGTACTTC.

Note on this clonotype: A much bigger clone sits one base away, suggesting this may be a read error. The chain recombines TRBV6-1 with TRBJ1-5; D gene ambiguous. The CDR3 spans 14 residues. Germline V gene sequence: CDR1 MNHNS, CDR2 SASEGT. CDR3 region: CAISGQSGNQPQHF. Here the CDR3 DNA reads TGTGCCATCAGTGGTCAGAGCGGCAATCAGCCCCAGCATTTT.

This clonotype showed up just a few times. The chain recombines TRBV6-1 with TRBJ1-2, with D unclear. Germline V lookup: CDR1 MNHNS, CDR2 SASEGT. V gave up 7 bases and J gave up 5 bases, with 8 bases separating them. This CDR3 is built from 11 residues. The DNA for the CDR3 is TGTGCCAGCATGAAGAATTATGGCTACACCTTC. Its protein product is CASMKNYGYTF.

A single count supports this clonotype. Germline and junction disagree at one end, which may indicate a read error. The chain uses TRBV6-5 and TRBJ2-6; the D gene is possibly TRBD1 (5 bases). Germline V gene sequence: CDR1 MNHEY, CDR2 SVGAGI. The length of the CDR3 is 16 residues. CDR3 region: CTSRTWGDSGANVLTF. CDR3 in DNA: TGTACCAGCAGGACCTGGGGCGATTCCGGGGCCAACGTCCTGACTTTC.

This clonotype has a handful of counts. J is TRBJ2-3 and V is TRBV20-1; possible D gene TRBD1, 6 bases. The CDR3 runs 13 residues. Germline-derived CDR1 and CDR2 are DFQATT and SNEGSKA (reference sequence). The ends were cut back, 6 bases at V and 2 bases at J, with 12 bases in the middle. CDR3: CSAKDRNTDTQYF. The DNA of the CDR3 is TGCAGTGCCAAGGACAGAAACACAGATACGCAGTATTTT.

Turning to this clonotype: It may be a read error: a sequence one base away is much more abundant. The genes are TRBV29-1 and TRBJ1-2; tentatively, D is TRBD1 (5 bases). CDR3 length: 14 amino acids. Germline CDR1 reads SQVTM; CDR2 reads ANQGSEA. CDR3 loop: CSVDSGTGPYGNTF. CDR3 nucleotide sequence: TGCAGCGTTGACTCCGGGACGGGACCGTATGGCAACACCTTC.

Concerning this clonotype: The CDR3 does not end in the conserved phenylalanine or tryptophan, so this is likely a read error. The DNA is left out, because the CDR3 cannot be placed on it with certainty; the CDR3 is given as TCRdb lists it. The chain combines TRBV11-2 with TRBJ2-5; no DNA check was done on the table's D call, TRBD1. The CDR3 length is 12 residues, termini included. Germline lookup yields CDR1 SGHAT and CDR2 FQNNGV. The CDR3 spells CASSVNGTHEYI.